This T cell receptor beta chain was profiled in a study of T cells in tumors after PD-1 blockade. Study information: No patient had prior checkpoint blockade, systemic immunosuppression, or radiotherapy within 4 weeks. Mean per blood sample: 95,000 to 130,000 templates (about 23,000-257,772), approximately 40,000 unique clonotypes.

The table came from immunoSEQ multiplex PCR; TCRdb's copy has only in-frame clones and leaves some out. The sample shows more than 40,000 clones, more than 65% of them seen only once. Study-level points and caveats: About 45% of tumor TCR clonotypes were also found in blood.

This clone came up once. Its antigen remains unidentified. Genomic DNA template from tumor biopsies or peripheral blood, 616 ng to 6,004 ng input. Per the germline V gene, CDR1 is MNHEY and CDR2 is SVGAGI. The ends lost 5 bases at V and 4 bases at J; junction bases unmatched: 5. This CDR3 is 15 amino acids long. This chain links TRBV6-5 with TRBJ2-1; 10 bases fit TRBD2. The sequences come from PBMCs, collected before anti-PD-1 treatment. The clonotype comes from a human donor with basal cell carcinoma. Here the CDR3 reads CASSPTSGEYNEQFF. The DNA of the CDR3 is TGTGCCAGCAGTCCAACTAGCGGGGAATACAATGAGCAGTTCTTC.